This T cell receptor (beta chain) was retrieved from a study of T cells in women clearing cervical HPV infection. Study outcomes and limitations: Controls had more TRBV6-7 (0.16%) than cases (about 0.11%).

Dot-blot hybridization genotyped cervical HPV amplified with MY09/MY11 PCR. Measured with immunoSEQ multiplex PCR; TCRdb has only the in-frame clones, and not every one. The sample's table shows some 33,000 clones. There are 14 residues in the CDR3. Germline trimming cut 4 bases from V and 8 bases from J; bases unmatched to any gene: 8. Germline V gene sequence: CDR1 LNHDA, CDR2 SQIVND (reference sequence). A word on this clone: The antigen is not known. The CDR3 is cut off 3 residues early in the read; its end comes from the germline J gene.

The V gene is TRBV19, the J gene TRBJ2-4; 7 bases fit TRBD1. This TCR was sampled from a woman aged 18-69 years with a cervical HPV16 infection that either progressed to CIN3+ or cleared (not recorded which). Sample: blood buffy coat. The sequenced part of the CDR3 DNA is TGTGCCAGTAGTAGTCAGGGGGTGTCAGACATT. It encodes CASSSQGVSDI. The whole CDR3 region reads CASSSQGVSDIQYF.